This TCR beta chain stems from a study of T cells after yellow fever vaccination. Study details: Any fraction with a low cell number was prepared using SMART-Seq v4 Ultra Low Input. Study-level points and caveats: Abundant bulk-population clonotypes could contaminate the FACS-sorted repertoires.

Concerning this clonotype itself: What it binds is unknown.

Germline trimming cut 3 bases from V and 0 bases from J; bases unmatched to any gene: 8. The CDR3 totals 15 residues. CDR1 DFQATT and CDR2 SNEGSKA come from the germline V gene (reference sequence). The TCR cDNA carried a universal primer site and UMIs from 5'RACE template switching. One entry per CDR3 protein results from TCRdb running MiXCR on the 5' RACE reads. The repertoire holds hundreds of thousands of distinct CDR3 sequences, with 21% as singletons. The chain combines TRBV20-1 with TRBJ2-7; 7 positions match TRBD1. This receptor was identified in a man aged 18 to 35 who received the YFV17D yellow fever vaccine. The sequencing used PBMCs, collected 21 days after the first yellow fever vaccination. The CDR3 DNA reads TGCAGTGCTAGGTCGGGACAGAGAAGCTCCTACGAGCAGTACTTC. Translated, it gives CSARSGQRSSYEQYF.